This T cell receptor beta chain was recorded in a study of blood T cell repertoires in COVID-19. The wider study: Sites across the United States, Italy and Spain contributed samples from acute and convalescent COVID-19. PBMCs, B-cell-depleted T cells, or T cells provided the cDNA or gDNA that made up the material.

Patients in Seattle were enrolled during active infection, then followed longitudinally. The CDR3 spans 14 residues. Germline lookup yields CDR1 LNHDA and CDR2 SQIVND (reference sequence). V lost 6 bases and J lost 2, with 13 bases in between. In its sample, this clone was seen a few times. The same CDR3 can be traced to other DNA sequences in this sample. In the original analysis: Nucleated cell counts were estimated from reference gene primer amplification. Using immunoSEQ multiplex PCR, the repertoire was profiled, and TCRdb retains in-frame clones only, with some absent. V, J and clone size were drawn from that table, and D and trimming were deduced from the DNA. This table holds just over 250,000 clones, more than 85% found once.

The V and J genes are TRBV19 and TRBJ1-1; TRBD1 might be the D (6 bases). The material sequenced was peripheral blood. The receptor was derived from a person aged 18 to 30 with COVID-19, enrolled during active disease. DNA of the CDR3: TGTGCCAGTAGCCCGCAGGGGCTTAACACTGAAGCTTTCTTT. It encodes CASSPQGLNTEAFF.